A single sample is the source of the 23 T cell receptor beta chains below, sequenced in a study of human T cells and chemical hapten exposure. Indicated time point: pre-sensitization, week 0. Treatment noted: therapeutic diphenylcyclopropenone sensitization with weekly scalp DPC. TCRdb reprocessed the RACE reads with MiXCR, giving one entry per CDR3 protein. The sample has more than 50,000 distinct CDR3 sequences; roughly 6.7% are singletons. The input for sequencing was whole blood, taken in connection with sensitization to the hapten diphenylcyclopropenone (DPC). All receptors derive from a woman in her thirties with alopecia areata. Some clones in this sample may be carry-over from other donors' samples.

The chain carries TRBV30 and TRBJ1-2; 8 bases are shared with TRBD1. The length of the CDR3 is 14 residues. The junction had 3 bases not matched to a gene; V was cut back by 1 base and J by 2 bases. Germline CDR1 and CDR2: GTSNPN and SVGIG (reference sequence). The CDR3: CAWSGDRSNYGYTF. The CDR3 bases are TGTGCCTGGAGTGGGGACAGGTCGAACTATGGCTACACCTTC. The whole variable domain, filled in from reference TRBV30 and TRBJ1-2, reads SQTIHQWPATLVQPVGSPLSLECTVEGTSNPNLYWYRQAAGRGLQLLFYSVGIGQISSEVPQNLSASRPQDRQFILSSKKLLLSDSGFYLCAWSGDRSNYGYTFGSGTRLTVV.

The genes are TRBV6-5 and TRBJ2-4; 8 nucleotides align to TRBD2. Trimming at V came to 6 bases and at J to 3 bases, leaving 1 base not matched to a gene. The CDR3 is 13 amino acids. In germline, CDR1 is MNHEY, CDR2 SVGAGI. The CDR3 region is CASSGGGKNIQYF. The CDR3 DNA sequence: TGTGCCAGCAGCGGGGGGGGCAAAAACATTCAGTACTTC.

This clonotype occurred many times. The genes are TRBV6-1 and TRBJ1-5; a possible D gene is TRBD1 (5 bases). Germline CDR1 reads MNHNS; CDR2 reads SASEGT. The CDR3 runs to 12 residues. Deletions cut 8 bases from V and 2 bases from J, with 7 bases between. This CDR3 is CASQGRNQPQHF. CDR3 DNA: TGTGCCAGCCAGGGTCGCAATCAGCCCCAGCATTTT.

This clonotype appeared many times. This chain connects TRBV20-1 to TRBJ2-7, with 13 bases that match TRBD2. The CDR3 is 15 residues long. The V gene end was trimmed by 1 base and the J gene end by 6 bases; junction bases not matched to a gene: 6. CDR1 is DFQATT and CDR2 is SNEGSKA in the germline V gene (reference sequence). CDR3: CSARGGTSGDVEQYF. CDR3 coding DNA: TGCAGTGCTAGAGGAGGGACTAGCGGGGATGTCGAGCAGTACTTC.

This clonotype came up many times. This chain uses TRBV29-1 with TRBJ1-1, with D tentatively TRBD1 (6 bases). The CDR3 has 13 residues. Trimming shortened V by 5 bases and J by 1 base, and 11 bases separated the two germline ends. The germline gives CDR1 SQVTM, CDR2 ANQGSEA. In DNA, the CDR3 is TGCAGCGTTCGCAGGGGTACGAACACTGAAGCTTTCTTT. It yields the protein CSVRRGTNTEAFF.

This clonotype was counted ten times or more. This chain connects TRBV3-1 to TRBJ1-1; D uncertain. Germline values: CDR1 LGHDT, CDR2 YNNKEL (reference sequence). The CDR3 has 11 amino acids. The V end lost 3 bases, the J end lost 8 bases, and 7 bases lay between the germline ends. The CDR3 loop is CASSQLGEAFF. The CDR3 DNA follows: TGTGCCAGCAGCCAGCTGGGGGAAGCTTTCTTT.

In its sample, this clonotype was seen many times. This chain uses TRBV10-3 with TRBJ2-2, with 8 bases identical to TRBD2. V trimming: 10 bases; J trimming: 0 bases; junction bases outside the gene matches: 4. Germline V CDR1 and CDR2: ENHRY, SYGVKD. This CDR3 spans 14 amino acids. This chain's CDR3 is CASGGPANTGELFF. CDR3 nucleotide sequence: TGTGCCAGCGGGGGGCCGGCGAACACCGGGGAGCTGTTTTTT.

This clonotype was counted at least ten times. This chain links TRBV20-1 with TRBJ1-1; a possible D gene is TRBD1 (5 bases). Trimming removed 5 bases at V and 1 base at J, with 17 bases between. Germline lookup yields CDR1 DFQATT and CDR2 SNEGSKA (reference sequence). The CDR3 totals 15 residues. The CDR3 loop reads CSAPNPAQGNTEAFF. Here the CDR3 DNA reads TGCAGTGCTCCAAACCCCGCTCAGGGGAACACTGAAGCTTTCTTT.

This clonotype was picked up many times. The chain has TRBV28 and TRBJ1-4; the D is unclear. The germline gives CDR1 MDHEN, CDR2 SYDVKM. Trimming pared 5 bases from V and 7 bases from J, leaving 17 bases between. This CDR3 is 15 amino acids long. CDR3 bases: TGTGCCAGCAGTCCCCCTCTGGGGAGTGGTGAAAAACTGTTTTTT. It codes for CASSPPLGSGEKLFF. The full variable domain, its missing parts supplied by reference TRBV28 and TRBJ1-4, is DVKVTQSSRYLVKRTGEKVFLECVQDMDHENMFWYRQDPGLGLRLIYFSYDVKMKEKGDIPEGYSVSREKKERFSLILESASTNQTSMYLCASSPPLGSGEKLFFGSGTQLSVL.

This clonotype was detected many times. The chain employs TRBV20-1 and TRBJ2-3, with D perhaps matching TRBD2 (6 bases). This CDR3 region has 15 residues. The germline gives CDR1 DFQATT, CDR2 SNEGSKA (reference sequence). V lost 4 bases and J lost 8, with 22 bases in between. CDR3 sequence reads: CSATYLGGAQGTQYF. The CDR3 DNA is TGCAGTGCTACTTATCTCGGCGGGGCCCAGGGTACGCAGTATTTT.

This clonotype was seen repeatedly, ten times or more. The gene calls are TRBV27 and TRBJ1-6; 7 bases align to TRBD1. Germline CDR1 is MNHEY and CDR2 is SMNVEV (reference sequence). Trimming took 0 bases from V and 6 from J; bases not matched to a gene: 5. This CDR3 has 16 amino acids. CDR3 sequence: CASSLSKNRGNSPLHF. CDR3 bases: TGTGCCAGCAGTTTATCGAAGAACAGGGGTAATTCACCCCTCCACTTT.

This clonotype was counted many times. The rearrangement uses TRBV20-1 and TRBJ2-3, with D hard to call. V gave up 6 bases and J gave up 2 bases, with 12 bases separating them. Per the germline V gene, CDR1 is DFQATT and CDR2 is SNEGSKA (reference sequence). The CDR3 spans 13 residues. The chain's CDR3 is CSAPFLVTDTQYF. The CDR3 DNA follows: TGCAGTGCCCCTTTCCTAGTCACAGATACGCAGTATTTT.

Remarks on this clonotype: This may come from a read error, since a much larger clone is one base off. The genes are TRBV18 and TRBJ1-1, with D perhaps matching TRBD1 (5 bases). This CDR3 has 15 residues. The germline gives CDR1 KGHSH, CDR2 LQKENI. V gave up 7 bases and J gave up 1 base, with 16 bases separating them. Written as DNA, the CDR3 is TGTGCCAGCTTACCTTTCGACAGTACGAACACTGAAGCTTTCTTT. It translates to CASLPFDSTNTEAFF.

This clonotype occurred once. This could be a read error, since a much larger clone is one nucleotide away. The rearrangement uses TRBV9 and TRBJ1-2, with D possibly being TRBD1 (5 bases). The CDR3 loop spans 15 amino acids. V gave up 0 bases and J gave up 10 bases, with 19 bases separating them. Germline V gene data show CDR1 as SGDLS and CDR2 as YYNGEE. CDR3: CASSVDSWTFHDYTF. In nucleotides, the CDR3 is TGTGCCAGCAGCGTAGACTCGTGGACATTCCACGACTACACCTTC. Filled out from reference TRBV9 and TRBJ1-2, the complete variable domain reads DSGVTQTPKHLITATGQRVTLRCSPRSGDLSVYWYQQSLDQGLQFLIQYYNGEERAKGNILERFSAQQFPDLHSELNLSSLELGDSALYFCASSVDSWTFHDYTFGSGTRLTVV.

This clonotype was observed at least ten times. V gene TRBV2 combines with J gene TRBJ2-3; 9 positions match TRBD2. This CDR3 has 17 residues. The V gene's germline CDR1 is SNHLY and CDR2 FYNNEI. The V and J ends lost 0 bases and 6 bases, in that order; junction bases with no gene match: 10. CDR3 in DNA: TGTGCCAGCAGTGAAGCGCGGTGGTCTAGCGGGGAGGATACGCAGTATTTT. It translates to CASSEARWSSGEDTQYF.

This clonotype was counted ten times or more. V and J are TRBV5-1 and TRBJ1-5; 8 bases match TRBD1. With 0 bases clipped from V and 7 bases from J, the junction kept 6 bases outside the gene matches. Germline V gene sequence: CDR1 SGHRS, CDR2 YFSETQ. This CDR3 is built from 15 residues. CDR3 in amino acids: CASSLGQGAGQPQHF. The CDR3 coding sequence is TGCGCCAGCAGCTTGGGGCAGGGGGCTGGACAGCCCCAGCATTTT.

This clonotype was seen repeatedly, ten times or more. CDR3 sequence: CASSYSWSTEAFF. CDR3 coding DNA: TGTGCCAGCAGTTACTCTTGGAGCACTGAAGCTTTCTTT. The chain couples TRBV6-6 to TRBJ1-1, with D hard to call. Germline V gene sequence: CDR1 MNHNY, CDR2 SVGAGI (reference sequence). This CDR3 contains 13 residues. Trimming removed 0 bases at V and 4 bases at J, with 6 bases between.

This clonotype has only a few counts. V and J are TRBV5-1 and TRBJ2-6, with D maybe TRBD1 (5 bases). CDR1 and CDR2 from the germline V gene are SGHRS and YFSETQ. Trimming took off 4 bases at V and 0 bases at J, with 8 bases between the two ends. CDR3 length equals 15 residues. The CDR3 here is CASSAQASGANVLTF. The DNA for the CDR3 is TGCGCCAGCAGCGCACAGGCCTCTGGGGCCAACGTCCTGACTTTC.

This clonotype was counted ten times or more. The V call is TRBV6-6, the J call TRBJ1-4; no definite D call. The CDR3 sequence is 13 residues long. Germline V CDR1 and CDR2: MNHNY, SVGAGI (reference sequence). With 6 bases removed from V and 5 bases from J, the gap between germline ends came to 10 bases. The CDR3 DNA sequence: TGTGCCAGCAGACCACAAGGGAATGAAAAACTGTTTTTT. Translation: CASRPQGNEKLFF.

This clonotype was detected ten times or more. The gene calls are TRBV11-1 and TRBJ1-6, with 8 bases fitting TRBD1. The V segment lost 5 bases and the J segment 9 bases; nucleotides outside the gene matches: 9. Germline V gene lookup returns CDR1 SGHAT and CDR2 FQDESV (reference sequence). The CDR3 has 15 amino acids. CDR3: CASSVIPGQGSPLHF. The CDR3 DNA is TGTGCCAGCAGCGTAATACCAGGACAGGGTTCACCCCTCCACTTT. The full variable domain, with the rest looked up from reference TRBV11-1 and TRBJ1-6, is EAEVAQSPRYKITEKSQAVAFWCDPISGHATLYWYRQILGQGPELLVQFQDESVVDDSQLPKDRFSAERLKGVDSTLKIQPAELGDSAMYLCASSVIPGQGSPLHFGNGTRLTVT.

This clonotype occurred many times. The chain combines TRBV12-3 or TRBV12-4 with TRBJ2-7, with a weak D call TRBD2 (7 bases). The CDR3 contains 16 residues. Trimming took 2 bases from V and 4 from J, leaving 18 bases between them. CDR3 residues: CASSLYGGPLQYEQYF. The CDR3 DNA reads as TGTGCCAGCAGTTTATACGGGGGGCCACTCCAATACGAGCAGTACTTC.

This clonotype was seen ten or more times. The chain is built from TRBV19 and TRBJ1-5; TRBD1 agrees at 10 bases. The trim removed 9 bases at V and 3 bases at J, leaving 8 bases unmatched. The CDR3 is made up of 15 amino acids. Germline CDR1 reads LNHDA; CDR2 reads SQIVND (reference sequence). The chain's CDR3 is CASTTGTGVNQPQHF. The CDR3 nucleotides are TGTGCCAGCACCACCGGGACAGGGGTCAATCAGCCCCAGCATTTT.

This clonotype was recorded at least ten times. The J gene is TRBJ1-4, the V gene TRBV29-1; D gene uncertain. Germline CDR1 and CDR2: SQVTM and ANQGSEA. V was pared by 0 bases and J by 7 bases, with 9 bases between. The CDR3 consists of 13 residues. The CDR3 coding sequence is TGCAGCGTTGAAGATGGTTGGGGTGAAAAACTGTTTTTT. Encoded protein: CSVEDGWGEKLFF.